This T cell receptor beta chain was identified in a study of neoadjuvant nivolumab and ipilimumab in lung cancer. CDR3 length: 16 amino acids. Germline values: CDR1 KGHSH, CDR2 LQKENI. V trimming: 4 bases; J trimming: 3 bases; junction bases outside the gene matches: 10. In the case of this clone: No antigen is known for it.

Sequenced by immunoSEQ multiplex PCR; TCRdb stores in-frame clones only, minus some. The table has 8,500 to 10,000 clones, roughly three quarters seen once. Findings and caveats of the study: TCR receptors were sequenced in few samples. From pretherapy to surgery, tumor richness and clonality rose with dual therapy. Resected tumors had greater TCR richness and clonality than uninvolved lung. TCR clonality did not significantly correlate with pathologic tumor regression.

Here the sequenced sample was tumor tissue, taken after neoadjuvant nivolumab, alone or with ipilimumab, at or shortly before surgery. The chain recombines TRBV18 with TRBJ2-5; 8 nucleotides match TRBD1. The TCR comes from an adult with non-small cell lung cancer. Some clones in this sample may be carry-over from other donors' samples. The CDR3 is CASSRSDRDEEETQYF. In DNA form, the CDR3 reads TGTGCCAGCTCACGGTCGGACAGGGATGAGGAAGAGACCCAGTACTTC.